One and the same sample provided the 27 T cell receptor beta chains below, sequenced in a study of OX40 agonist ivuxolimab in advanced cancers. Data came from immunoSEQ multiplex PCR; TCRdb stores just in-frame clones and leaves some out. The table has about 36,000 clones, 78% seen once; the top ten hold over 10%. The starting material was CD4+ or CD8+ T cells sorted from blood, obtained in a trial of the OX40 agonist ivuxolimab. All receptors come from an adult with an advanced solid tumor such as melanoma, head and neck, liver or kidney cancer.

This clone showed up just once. CDR3 loop: CASSSGGGIRNYNEQFF. For the CDR3, the DNA is TGTGCCAGCAGCTCTGGGGGGGGAATTAGGAATTACAATGAGCAGTTCTTC. The V gene is TRBV5-4, the J gene TRBJ2-1; the match to TRBD2 covers 7 bases. Germline V lookup: CDR1 SGHNT, CDR2 YYREEE (reference sequence). This CDR3 spans 17 amino acids. V dropped 3 bases and J dropped 4; count of bases not matched to a gene: 13.

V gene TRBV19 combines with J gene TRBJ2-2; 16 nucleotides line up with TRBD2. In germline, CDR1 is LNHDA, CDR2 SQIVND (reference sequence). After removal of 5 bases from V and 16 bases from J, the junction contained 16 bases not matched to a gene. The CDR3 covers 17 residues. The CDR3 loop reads CASSLRPGTSGRVRWFF. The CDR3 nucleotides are TGTGCCAGTAGTTTACGTCCCGGGACTAGCGGGAGGGTCCGCTGGTTTTTT.

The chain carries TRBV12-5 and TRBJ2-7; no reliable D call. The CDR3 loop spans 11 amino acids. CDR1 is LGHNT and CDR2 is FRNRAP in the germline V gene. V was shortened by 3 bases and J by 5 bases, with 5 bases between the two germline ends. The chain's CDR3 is CASGFGDEQYF. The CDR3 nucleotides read TGTGCTAGTGGTTTCGGAGACGAGCAGTACTTC. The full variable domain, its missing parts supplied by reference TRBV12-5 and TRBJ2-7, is DARVTQTPRHKVTEMGQEVTMRCQPILGHNTVFWYRQTMMQGLELLAYFRNRAPLDDSGMPKDRFSAEMPDATLATLKIQPSEPRDSAVYFCASGFGDEQYFGPGTRLTVT.

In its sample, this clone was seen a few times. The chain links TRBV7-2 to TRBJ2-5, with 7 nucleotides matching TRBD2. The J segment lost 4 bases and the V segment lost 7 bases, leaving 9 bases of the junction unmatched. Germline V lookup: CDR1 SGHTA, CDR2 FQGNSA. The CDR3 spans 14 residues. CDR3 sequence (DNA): TGTGCCAGCACCCACGGCGGCGGGGGAGAGACCCAGTACTTC. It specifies CASTHGGGGETQYF.

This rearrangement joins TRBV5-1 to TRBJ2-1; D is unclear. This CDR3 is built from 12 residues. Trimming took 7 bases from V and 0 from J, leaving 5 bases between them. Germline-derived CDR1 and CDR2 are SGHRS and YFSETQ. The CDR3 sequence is CASASSYNEQFF. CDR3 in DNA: TGCGCCAGCGCCTCCTCCTACAATGAGCAGTTCTTC.

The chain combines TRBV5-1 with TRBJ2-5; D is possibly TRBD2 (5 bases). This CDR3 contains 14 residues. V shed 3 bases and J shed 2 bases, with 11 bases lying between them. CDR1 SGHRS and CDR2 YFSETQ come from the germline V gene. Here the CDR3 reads CASSSRPGQETQYF. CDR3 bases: TGCGCCAGCAGCTCCCGCCCGGGGCAAGAGACCCAGTACTTC.

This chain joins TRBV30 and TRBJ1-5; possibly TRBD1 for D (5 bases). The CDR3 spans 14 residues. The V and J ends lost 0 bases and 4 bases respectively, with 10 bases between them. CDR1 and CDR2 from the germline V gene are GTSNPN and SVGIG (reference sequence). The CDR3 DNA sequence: TGTGCCTGGAGTGTACTTAAGGGGAATCAGCCCCAGCATTTT. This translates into CAWSVLKGNQPQHF.

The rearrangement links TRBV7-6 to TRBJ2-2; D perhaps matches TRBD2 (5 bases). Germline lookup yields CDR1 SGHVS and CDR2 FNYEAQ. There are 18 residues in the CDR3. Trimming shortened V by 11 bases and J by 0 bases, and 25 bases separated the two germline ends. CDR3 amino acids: CAPEVPGVRAANTGELFF. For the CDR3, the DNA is TGTGCCCCGGAGGTTCCCGGAGTTAGGGCGGCGAACACCGGGGAGCTGTTTTTT.

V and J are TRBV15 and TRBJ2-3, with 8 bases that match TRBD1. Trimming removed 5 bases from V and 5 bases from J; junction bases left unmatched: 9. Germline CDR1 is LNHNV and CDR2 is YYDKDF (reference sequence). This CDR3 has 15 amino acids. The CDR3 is CATSFSTGEVDTQYF. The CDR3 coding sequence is TGTGCCACCAGCTTTTCGACAGGGGAGGTAGATACGCAGTATTTT.

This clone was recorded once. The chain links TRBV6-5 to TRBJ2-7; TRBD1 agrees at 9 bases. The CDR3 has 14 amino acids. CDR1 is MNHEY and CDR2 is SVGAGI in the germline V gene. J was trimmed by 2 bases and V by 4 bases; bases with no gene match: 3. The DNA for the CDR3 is TGTGCCAGCAGTTCGGGACAGGGCACCTACGAGCAGTACTTC. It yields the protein CASSSGQGTYEQYF.

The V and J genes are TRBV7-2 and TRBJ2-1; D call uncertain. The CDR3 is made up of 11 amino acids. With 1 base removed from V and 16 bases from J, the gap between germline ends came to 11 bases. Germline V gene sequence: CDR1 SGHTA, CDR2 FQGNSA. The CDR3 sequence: CASSLETILFF. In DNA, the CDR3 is TGTGCCAGCAGCTTAGAAACAATTCTTTTCTTC. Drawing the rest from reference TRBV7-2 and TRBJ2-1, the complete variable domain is GAGVSQSPSNKVTEKGKDVELRCDPISGHTALYWYRQSLGQGLEFLIYFQGNSAPDKSGLPSDRFSAERTGGSVSTLTIQRTQQEDSAVYLCASSLETILFFGPGTRLTVL.

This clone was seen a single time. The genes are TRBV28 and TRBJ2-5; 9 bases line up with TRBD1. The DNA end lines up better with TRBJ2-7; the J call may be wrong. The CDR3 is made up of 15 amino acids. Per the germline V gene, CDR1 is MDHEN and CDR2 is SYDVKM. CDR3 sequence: CASSLSGTGKGEQYF. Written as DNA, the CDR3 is TGTGCCAGCAGTCTCTCCGGGACAGGGAAAGGCGAGCAGTACTTC.

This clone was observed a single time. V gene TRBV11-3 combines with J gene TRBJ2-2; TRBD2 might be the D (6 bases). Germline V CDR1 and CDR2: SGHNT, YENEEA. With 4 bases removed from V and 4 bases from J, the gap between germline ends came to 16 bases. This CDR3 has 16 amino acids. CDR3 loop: CASSSTRGKSTGELFF. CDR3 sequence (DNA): TGTGCCAGCAGCTCCACTCGGGGGAAAAGCACCGGGGAGCTGTTTTTT. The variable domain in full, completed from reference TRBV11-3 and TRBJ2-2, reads EAGVVQSPRYKIIEKKQPVAFWCNPISGHNTLYWYLQNLGQGPELLIRYENEEAVDDSQLPKDRFSAERLKGVDSTLKIQPAELGDSAVYLCASSSTRGKSTGELFFGEGSRLTVL.

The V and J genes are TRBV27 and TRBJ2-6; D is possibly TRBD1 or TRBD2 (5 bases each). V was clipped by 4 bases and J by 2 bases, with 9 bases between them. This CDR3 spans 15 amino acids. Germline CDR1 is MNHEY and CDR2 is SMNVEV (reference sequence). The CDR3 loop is CASSSQGAGANVLTF. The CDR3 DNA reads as TGTGCCAGCAGTTCTCAGGGAGCTGGGGCCAACGTCCTGACTTTC. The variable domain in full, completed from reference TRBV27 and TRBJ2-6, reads EAQVTQNPRYLITVTGKKLTVTCSQNMNHEYMSWYRQDPGLGLRQIYYSMNVEVTDKGDVPEGYKVSRKEKRNFPLILESPSPNQTSLYFCASSSQGAGANVLTFGAGSRLTVL.

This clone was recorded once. The CDR3 here is CASSLVPTRQETQYF. The CDR3 DNA reads as TGCGCCAGCAGCTTGGTCCCCACCAGGCAAGAGACCCAGTACTTC. This chain joins TRBV5-1 and TRBJ2-5, with D unresolved. The CDR3 consists of 15 residues. The V end was cut by 0 bases, the J end by 2 bases, with 11 bases between. Germline CDR1 and CDR2: SGHRS and YFSETQ.

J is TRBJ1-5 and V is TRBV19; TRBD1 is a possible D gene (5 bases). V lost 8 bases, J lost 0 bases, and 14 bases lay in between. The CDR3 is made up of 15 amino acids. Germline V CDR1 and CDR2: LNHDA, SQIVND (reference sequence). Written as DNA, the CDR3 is TGTGCCAGTGGGAGGACACTTTATAGCAATCAGCCCCAGCATTTT. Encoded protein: CASGRTLYSNQPQHF.

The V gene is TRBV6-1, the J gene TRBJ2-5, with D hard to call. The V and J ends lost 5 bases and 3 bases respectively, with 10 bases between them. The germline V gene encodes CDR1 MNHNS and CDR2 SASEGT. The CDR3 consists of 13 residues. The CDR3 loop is CASSLNLKETQYF. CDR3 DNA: TGTGCCAGCAGTCTTAATCTCAAAGAGACCCAGTACTTC.

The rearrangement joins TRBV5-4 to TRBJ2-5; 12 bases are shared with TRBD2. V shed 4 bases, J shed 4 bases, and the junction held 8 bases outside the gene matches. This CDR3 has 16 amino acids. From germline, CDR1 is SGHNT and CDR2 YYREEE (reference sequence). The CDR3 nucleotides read TGTGCCAGCAGCCACGGACTAGCGGGGCTTTTAGAGACCCAGTACTTC. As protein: CASSHGLAGLLETQYF. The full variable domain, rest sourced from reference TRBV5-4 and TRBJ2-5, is ETGVTQSPTHLIKTRGQQVTLRCSSQSGHNTVSWYQQALGQGPQFIFQYYREEENGRGNFPPRFSGLQFPNYSSELNVNALELDDSALYLCASSHGLAGLLETQYFGPGTRLLVL.

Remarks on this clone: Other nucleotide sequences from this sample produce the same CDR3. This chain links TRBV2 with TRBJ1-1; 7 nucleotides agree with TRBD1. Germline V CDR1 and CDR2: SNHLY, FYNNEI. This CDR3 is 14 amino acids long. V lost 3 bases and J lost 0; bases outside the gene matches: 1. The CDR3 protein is CASSEGQLNTEAFF. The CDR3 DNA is TGTGCCAGCAGTGAGGGACAGCTGAACACTGAAGCTTTCTTT.

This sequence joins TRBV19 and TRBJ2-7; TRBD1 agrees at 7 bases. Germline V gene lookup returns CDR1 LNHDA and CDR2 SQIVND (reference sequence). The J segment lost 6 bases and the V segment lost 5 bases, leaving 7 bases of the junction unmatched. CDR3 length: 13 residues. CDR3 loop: CASSPLDRAEQYF. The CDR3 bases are TGTGCCAGTAGTCCCCTCGACAGGGCCGAGCAGTACTTC.

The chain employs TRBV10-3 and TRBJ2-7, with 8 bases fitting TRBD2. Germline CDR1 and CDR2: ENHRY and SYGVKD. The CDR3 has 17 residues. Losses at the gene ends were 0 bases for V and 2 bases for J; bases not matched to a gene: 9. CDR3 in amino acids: CAISESLAGGNAYEQYF. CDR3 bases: TGTGCCATCAGTGAGTCCCTGGCGGGAGGTAACGCCTACGAGCAGTACTTC.

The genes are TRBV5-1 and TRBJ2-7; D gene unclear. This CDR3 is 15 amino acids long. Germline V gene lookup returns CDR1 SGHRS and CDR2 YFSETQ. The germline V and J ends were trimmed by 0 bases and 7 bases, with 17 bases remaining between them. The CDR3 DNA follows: TGCGCCAGCAGCTTGGCCCGGCTTAGCCAGTTGGAGCAGTACTTC. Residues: CASSLARLSQLEQYF.

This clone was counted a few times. DNA for the CDR3: TGTGCCAGCAGTCCGGCAGACAGCTATGGCTACACCTTC. This gives the protein CASSPADSYGYTF. The chain links TRBV28 to TRBJ1-2, with D tentatively TRBD1 (5 bases). Between the trimmed V and J ends, which lost 5 bases and 4 bases, there was a span of 11 bases. This CDR3 region has 13 residues. Germline CDR1 is MDHEN and CDR2 is SYDVKM.

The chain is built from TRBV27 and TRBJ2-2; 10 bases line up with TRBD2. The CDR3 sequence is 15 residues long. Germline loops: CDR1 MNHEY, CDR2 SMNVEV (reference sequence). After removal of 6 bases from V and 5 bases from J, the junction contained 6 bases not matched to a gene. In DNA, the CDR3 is TGTGCCAGCAGATTAGCGGGAGGTACGACCGGGGAGCTGTTTTTT. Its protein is CASRLAGGTTGELFF.

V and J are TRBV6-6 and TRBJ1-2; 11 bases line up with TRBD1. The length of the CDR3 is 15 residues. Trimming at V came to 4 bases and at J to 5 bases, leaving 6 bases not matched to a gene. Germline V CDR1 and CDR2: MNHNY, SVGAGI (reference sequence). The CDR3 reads CASSSGQGVWYGYTF. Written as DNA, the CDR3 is TGTGCCAGCAGTTCGGGACAGGGGGTATGGTATGGCTACACCTTC.

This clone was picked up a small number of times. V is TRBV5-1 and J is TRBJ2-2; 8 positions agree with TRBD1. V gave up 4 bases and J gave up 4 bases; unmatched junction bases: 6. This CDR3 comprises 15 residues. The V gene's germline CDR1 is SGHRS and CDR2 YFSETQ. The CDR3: CASSLGQGGTGELFF. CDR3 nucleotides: TGCGCCAGCAGCCTAGGACAGGGCGGCACCGGGGAGCTGTTTTTT.

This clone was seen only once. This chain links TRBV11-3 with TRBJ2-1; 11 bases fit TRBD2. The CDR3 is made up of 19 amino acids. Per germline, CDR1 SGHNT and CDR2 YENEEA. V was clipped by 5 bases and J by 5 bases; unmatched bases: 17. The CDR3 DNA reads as TGTGCCAGCAGCACACATAGGGGTAGCGGGGGGGCCCTCCACAATGAGCAGTTCTTC. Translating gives CASSTHRGSGGALHNEQFF.